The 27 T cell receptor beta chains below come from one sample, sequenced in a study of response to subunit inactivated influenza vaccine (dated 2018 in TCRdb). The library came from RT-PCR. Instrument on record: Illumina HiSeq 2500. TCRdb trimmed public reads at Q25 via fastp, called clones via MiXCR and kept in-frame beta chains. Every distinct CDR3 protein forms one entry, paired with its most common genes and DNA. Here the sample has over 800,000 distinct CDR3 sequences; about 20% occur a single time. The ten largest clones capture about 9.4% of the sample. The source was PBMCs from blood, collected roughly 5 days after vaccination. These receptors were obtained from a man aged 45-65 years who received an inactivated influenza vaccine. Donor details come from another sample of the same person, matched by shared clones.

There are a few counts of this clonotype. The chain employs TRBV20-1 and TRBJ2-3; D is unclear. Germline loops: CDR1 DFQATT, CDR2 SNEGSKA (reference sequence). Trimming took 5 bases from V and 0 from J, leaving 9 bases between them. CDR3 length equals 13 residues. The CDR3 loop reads CSALGGSTDTQYF. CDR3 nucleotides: TGCAGTGCTCTTGGCGGCAGCACAGATACGCAGTATTTT.

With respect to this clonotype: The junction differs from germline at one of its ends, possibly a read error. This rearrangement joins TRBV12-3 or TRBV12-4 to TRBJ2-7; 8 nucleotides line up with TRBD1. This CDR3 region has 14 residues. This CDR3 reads CASTVQGAGYEQNF. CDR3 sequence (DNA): TGTGCCAGCACCGTGCAGGGGGCGGGTTACGAGCAGAACTTC.

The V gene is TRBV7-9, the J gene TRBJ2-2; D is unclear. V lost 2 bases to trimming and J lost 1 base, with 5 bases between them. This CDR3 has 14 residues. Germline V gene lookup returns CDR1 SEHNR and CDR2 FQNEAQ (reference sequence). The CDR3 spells CASSLQQNTGELFF. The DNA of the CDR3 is TGTGCCAGCAGCTTACAGCAGAACACCGGGGAGCTGTTTTTT.

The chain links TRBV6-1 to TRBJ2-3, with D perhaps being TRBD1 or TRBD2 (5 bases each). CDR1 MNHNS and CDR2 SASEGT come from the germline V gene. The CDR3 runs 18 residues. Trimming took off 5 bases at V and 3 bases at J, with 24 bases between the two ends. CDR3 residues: CASSLARSGARGTDTQYF. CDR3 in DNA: TGTGCCAGCAGTTTAGCGCGGTCCGGGGCCCGAGGAACAGATACGCAGTATTTT.

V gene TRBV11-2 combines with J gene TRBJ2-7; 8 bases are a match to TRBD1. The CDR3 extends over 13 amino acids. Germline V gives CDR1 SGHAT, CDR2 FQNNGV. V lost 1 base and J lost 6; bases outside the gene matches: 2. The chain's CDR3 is CASSLVDRVEQYF. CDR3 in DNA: TGTGCCAGCAGCTTAGTGGACAGGGTCGAGCAGTACTTC.

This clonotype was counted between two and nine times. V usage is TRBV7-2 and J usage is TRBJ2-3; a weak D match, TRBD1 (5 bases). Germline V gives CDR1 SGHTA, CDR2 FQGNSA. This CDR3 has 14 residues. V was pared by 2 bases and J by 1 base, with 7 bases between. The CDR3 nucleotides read TGTGCCAGCAGCTTATTACAGGGCACAGATACGCAGTATTTT. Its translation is CASSLLQGTDTQYF.

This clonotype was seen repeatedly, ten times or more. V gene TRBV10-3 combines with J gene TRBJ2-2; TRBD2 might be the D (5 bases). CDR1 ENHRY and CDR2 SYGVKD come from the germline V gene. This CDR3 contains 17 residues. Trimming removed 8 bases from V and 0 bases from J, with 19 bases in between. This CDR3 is CAISPGIGNANTGELFF. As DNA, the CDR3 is TGTGCCATCTCCCCAGGCATCGGGAACGCGAACACCGGGGAGCTGTTTTTT.

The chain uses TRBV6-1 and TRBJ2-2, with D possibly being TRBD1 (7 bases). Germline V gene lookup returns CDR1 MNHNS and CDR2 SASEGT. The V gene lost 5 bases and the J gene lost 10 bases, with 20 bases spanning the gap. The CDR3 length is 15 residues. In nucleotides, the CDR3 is TGTGCCAGCAGTCCCCGTTGGAGGGGGCTAGAGGAGCTGTTTTTT. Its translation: CASSPRWRGLEELFF.

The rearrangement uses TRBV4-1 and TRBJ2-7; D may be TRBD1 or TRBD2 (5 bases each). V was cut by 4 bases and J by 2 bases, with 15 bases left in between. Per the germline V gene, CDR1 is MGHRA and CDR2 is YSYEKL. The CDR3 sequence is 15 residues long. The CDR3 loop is CASSPPFLGAYEQYF. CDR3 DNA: TGCGCCAGCAGCCCCCCGTTTTTGGGGGCCTACGAGCAGTACTTC.

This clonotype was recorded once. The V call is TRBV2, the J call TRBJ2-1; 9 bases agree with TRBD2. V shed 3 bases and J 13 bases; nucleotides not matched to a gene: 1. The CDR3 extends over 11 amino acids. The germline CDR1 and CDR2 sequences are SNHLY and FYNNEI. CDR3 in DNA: TGTGCCAGCAGTGAGGGGACTAGCCAGTTCTTC. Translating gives CASSEGTSQFF.

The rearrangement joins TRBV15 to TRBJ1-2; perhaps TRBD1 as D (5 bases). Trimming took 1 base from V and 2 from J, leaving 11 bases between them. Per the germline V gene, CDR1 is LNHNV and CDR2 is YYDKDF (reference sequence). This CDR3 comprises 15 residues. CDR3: CATSRGPAGNYGYTF. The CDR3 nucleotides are TGTGCCACCAGCAGAGGCCCCGCAGGGAACTATGGCTACACCTTC.

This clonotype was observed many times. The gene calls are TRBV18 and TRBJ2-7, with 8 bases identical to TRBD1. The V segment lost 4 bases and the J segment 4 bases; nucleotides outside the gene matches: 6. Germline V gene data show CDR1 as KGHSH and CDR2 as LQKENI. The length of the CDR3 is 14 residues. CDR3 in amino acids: CASSRGDRGYEQYF. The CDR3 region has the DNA TGTGCCAGCTCACGTGGCGACAGGGGATACGAGCAGTACTTC.

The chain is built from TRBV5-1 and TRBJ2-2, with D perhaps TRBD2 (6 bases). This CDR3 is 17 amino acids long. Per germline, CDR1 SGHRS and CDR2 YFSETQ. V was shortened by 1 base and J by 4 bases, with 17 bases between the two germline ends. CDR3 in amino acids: CASSLRRIRGGTGELFF. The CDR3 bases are TGCGCCAGCAGCTTGCGTCGGATTCGGGGAGGCACCGGGGAGCTGTTTTTT.

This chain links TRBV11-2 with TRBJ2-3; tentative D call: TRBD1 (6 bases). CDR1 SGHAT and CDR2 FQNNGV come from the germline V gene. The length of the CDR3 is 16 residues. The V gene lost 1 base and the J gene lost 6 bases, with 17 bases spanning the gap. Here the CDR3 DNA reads TGTGCCAGCAGCTTAGGGAGAGGGGTCACAGGGGATACGCAGTATTTT. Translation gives CASSLGRGVTGDTQYF.

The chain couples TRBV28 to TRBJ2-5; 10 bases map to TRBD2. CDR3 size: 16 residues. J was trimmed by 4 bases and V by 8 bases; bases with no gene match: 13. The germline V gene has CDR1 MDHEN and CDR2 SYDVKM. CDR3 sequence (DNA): TGTGCCAGCTCCAGGAAGCGGGGGGGCGGCGGAGAGACCCAGTACTTC. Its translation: CASSRKRGGGGETQYF.

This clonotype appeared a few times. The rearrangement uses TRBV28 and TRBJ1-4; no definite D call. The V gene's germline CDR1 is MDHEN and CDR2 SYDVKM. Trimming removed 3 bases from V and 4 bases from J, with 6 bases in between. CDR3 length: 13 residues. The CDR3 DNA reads TGTGCCAGCAGTTTCGGCAATAATGAAAAACTGTTTTTT. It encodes CASSFGNNEKLFF.

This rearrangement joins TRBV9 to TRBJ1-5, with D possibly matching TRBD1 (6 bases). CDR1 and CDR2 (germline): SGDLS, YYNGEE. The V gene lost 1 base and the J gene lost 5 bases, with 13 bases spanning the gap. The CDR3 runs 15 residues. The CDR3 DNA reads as TGTGCCAGCAGCGTATCGCCGGACAGAGATCAGCCCCAGCATTTT. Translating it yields CASSVSPDRDQPQHF.

As DNA, the CDR3 is TGTGCCAGTGGGGTGGCGACTAGCGGGACAGGCGAGCAGTACTTC. Translating gives CASGVATSGTGEQYF. The V and J genes are TRBV6-1 and TRBJ2-7, with 11 positions matching TRBD2. V was pared by 9 bases and J by 6 bases, with 13 bases of the junction left unmatched. Germline V CDR1 and CDR2: MNHNS, SASEGT. CDR3 length: 15 residues.

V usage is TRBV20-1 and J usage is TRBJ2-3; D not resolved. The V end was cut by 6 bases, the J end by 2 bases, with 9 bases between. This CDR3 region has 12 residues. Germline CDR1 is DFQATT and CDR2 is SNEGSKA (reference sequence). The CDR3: CSAPSPTDTQYF. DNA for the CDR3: TGCAGTGCCCCCTCCCCCACAGATACGCAGTATTTT.

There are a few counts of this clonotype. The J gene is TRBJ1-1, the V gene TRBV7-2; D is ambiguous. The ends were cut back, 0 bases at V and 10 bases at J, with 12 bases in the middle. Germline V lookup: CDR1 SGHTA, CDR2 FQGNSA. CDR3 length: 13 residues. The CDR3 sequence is CASSLARELIAFF. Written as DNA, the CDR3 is TGTGCCAGCAGCTTAGCGCGGGAGCTGATAGCTTTCTTT.

The CDR3 loop is CASTPQGVRDHEQYF. The CDR3 nucleotides read TGTGCCAGCACCCCCCAAGGTGTCCGGGACCACGAGCAGTACTTC. The V gene is TRBV7-2, the J gene TRBJ2-7, with D perhaps being TRBD1 or TRBD2 (5 bases each). Trimming cost V 7 bases and J 5 bases, with 21 bases left between them. The CDR3 runs to 15 residues. Looked up from germline, CDR1 is SGHTA and CDR2 is FQGNSA.

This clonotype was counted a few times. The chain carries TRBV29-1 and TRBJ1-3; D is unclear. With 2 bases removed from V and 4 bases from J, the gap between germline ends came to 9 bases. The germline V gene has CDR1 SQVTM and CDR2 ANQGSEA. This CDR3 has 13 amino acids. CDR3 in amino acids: CSVEIDAGNTIYF. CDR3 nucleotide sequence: TGCAGCGTTGAAATTGATGCCGGAAACACCATATATTTT. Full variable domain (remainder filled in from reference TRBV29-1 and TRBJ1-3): SAVISQKPSRDICQRGTSLTIQCQVDSQVTMMFWYRQQPGQSLTLIATANQGSEATYESGFVIDKFPISRPNLTFSTLTVSNMSPEDSSIYLCSVEIDAGNTIYFGEGSWLTVV.

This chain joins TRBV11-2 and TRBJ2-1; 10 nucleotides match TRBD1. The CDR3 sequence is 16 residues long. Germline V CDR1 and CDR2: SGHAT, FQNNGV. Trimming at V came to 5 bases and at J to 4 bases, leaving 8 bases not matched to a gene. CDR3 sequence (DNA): TGTGCCAGCAGCAAGTCGGGACAGGGGTCTTACAATGAGCAGTTCTTC. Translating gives CASSKSGQGSYNEQFF.

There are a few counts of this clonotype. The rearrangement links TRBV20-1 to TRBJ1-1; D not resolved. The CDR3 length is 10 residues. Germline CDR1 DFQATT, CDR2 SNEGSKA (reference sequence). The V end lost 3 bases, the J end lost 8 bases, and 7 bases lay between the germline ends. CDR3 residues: CSARREEAFF. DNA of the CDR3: TGCAGTGCTAGGAGGGAGGAAGCTTTCTTT.

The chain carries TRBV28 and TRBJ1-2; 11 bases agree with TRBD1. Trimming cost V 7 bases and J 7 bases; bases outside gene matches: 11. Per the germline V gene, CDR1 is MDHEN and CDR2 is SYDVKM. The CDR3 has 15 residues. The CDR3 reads CASTKSGTGGSGYTF. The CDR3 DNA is TGTGCCAGCACCAAATCCGGGACAGGGGGTTCTGGCTACACCTTC.

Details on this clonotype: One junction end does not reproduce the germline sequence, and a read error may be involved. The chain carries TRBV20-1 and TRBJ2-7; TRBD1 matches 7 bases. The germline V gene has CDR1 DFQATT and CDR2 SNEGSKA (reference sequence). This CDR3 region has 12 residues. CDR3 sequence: CSAEGATYDQYF. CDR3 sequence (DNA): TGCAGTGCTGAGGGGGCCACCTACGACCAGTACTTC.

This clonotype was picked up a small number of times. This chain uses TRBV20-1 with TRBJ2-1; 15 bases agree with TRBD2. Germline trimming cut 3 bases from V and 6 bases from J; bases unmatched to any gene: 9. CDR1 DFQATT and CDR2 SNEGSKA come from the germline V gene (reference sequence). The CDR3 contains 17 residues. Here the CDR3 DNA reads TGCAGTGCTAGCGATGGGACTAGCGGGAGGACCTTCAATGAGCAGTTCTTC. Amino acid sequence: CSASDGTSGRTFNEQFF.